Below, one T cell receptor beta chain is given with its context. All recovered Cohort 3 donors got two negative PCRs, got clearance, or saw symptom resolution. This record belongs to a study of blood T cell repertoires in COVID-19. Turning to the study itself: Sites in the United States, Italy and Spain provided acute and convalescent COVID-19 samples. T cells, B-cell-depleted T cells, or PBMCs provided the cDNA or gDNA that served as material.

V was pared by 0 bases and J by 3 bases, with 10 bases of the junction left unmatched. The V gene's germline CDR1 is LNHDA and CDR2 SQIVND (reference sequence). This CDR3 contains 17 residues. Per the authors' pipeline: Cell counts per sample came from amplifying reference gene primers. The protocol was immunoSEQ multiplex PCR, while the TCRdb copy is restricted to in-frame clones and leaves out a portion. The DNA gave D and trimming, while V, J and clone size come from that table. The table records almost 400,000 clones, around 92% of them present only once. Sequences were obtained from PBMCs or T cells enriched from blood (not recorded which). The chain links TRBV19 to TRBJ1-1; 7 bases line up with TRBD1. The TCR sequence derives from a woman aged 25 to 39 who had recovered from COVID-19. For the CDR3, the DNA is TGTGCCAGTAGTATAGATCTATTGAGGGGGCCGTACACTGAAGCTTTCTTT. It is translated as CASSIDLLRGPYTEAFF.